The present entry profiles one T cell receptor beta chain with its context. This clonotype showed up many times. No antigen is known for it. No quality values exist for individual bases; no much larger clone is one base distant. The data stem from a study of T cell repertoires in cytomegalovirus infection (dated by TCRdb to between 2018 and 2021). At the level of the whole study: Recently identified HLA-C-restricted CMV epitopes, whose presentation resists viral immunomodulation, were targeted by peptide stimulations together with well-studied HLA-B-restricted epitopes. Donor HLA type was relevant to the analysis, as public TCR beta signatures indicated carriage of CMV infection together with the matching HLA type. Findings and caveats that apply to the study as a whole: Carriers of CMV infection plus the relevant HLA type were discriminated by the cumulative frequency of public TCR beta family members in the study cohort and in an independent roughly 370-donor cohort. The ex vivo response was dominated by HLA-C-restricted CMV-specific TCR beta clonotypes, which also provided the single most frequent clonotype in two of eight donors.

The sequencer was an Illumina HiSeq 1500. In TCRdb, the public reads were trimmed at Q25 with fastp and aligned with MiXCR, with productive beta chains retained. Each entry merges the rows of one CDR3 protein and shows their most common DNA and genes. Present in this sample are 450,000 to 600,000 distinct CDR3 sequences, 30% to 40% of which were seen just once. The top ten clones comprise roughly 16% of the sample. Trimming accounts for 6 bases at V and 8 bases at J, while the number of junction bases matched to no gene is 10. There are 16 amino acids in the CDR3, from cysteine to phenylalanine inclusive. Left in the record is the CDR3 DNA by itself, 48 bases read in frame from the first base. CDR1 SGHTA and CDR2 FQGNSA are derived from the germline V gene. In the paper's terms, the treatment or condition label means: in vitro stimulation with specific CMV peptide epitopes to enrich CMV-specific T cells.

The rearranged segments are TRBV7-2 and TRBJ2-2; TRBD2 agrees with 12 junctional bases. The specimen was cultured PBMCs, collected from culture after CMV antigen stimulation. The sequence derives from a human donor in good health (CMV status not recorded). Some clones in this sample may be carry-over from other donors' samples. Here the CDR3 is given as CASRDGLAGRSGELFF. The DNA reads TGTGCCAGCAGAGACGGACTAGCGGGACGATCAGGGGAGCTGTTTTTT.